Only one count was recorded for the clone carrying this TCR beta chain. Enrolment of Seattle patients took place during active infection, and they were followed longitudinally. The data originate from a study of blood T cell repertoires in COVID-19. Study background: Whether acute or convalescent, the COVID-19 samples came from the United States, Italy and Spain.

This CDR3 has 18 amino acids. The germline V gene has CDR1 SGHVS and CDR2 FQNEAQ. V trimming: 1 base; J trimming: 1 base; junction bases outside the gene matches: 10. Authors' processing steps: Cell counts per sample came from amplifying reference gene primers. Produced via immunoSEQ multiplex PCR; TCRdb's table is partial and in-frame only. The D gene and trimming were derived from the DNA, and the V and J assignments and clone size from that table. This table has some 120,000 clones, approximately 85% appearing once. This TCR was recovered from a woman older than 75 with COVID-19, enrolled during active disease. Source material: peripheral blood. The chain is built from TRBV7-8 and TRBJ2-5, with 9 bases identical to TRBD2. Here the CDR3 reads CASSLDHGGGRAQETQYF. The DNA for the CDR3 is TGTGCCAGCAGCTTAGATCATGGTGGCGGGAGGGCCCAAGAGACCCAGTACTTC.